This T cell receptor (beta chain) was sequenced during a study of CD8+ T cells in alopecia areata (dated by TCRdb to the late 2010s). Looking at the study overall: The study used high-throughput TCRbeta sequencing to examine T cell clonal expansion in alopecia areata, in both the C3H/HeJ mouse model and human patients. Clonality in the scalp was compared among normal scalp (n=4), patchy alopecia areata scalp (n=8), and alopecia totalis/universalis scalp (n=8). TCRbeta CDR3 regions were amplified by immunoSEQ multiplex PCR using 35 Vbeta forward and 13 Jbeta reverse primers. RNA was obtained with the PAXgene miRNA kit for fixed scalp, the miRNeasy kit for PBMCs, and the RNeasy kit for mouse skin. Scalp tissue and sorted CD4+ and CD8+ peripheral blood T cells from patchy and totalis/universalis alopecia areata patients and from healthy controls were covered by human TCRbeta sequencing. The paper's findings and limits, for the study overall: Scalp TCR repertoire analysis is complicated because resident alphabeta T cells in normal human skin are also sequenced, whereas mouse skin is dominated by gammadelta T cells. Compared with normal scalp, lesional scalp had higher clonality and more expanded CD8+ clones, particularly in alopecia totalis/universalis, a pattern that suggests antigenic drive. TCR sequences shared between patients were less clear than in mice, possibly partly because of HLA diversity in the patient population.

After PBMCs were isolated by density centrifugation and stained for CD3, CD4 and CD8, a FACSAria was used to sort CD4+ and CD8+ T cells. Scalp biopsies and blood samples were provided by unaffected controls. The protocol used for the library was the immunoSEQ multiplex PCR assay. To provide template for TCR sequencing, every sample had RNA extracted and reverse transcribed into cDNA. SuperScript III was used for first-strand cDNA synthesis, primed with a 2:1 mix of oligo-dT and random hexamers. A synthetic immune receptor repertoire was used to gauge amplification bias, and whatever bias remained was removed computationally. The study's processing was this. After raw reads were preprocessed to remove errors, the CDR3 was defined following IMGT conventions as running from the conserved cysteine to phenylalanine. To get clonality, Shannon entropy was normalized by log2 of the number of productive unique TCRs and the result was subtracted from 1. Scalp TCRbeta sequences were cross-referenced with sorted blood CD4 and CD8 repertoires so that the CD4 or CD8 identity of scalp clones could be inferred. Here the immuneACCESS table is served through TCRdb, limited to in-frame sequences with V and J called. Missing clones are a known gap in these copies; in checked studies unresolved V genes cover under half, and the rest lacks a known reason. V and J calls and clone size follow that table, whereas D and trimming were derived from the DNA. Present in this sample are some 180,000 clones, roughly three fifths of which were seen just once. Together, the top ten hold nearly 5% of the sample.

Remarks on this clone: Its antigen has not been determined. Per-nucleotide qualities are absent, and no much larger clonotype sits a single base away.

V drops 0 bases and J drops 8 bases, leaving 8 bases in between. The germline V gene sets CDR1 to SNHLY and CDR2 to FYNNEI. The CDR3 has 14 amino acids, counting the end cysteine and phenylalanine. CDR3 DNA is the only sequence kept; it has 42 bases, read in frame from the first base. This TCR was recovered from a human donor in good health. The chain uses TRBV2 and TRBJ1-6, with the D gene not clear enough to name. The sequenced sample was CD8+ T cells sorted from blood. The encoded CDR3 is CASSEAGLDSPLHF. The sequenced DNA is TGTGCCAGCAGTGAAGCTGGGTTGGATTCACCCCTCCACTTT.